This T cell receptor (beta chain) was sequenced during a study of OX40 agonist ivuxolimab in advanced cancers. This CDR3 is built from 15 residues. The ends lost 0 bases at V and 4 bases at J; junction bases unmatched: 6. Germline-derived CDR1 and CDR2 are SGHRS and YFSETQ. Concerning this clone: What it binds is unknown.

Overall study results and limits: Doses of 0.1 to 3.0 mg/kg were accompanied by clonal expansion of CD4+ and CD8+ blood T cells by week 6.

The table came from immunoSEQ multiplex PCR; TCRdb's copy has only in-frame clones and leaves some out. The sample has 55,000 to 80,000 clones; roughly 84% are singletons. The clonotype was recovered from an adult with an advanced solid tumor such as melanoma, head and neck, liver or kidney cancer. The specimen was CD4+ or CD8+ T cells sorted from blood, collected in a trial of the OX40 agonist ivuxolimab. V is TRBV5-1 and J is TRBJ1-2; 7 bases map to TRBD1. CDR3 nucleotides: TGCGCCAGCAGCTTGGAGGTCAGGGGGACCTATGGCTACACCTTC. This gives the protein CASSLEVRGTYGYTF.